This TCR beta chain was captured in a study of blood T cell repertoires in COVID-19. V trimming: 9 bases; J trimming: 0 bases; junction bases outside the gene matches: 14. The V gene's germline CDR1 is LGHNT and CDR2 FRNRAP. This CDR3 is 18 amino acids long. Profiling relied on immunoSEQ multiplex PCR, and the TCRdb table lists in-frame clones only, not all of them. The sample holds roughly 200,000 clones, about 87% seen once. Sequenced sample: peripheral blood. The clonotype was recovered from a man aged 55 to 70 with acute or convalescent COVID-19. This chain uses TRBV12-5 with TRBJ2-4; TRBD1 aligns across 10 bases. CDR3 sequence: CASSLGDGQGVAKNIQYF. The CDR3 coding sequence is TGTGCTAGCTCTCTGGGGGACGGACAGGGGGTAGCCAAAAACATTCAGTACTTC. Using reference TRBV12-5 and TRBJ2-4 for the parts outside the CDR3, the full variable domain is DARVTQTPRHKVTEMGQEVTMRCQPILGHNTVFWYRQTMMQGLELLAYFRNRAPLDDSGMPKDRFSAEMPDATLATLKIQPSEPRDSAVYFCASSLGDGQGVAKNIQYFGAGTRLSVL.